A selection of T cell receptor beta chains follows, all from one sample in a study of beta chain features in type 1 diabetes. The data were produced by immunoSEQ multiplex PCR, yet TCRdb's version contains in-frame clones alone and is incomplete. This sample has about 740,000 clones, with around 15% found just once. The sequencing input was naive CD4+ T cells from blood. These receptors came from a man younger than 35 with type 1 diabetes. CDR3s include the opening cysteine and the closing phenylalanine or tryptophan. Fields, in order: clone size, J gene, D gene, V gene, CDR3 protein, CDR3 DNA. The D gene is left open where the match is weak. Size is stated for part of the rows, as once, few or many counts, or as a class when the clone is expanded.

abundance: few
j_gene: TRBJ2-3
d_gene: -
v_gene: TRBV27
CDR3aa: CASSLGSLLTDTQYF
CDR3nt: TGTGCCAGCAGTTTAGGAAGTCTCCTCACAGATACGCAGTATTTT

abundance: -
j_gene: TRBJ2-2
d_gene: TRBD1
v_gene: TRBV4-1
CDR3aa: CASSRGQGAAYTGELFF
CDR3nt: TGCGCCAGCAGCCGTGGACAGGGGGCTGCTTACACCGGGGAGCTGTTTTTT

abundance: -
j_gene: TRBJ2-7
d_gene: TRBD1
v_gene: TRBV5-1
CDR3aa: CASSPIPGGYEQYF
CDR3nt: TGCGCCAGCAGCCCCATACCAGGGGGTTACGAGCAGTACTTC

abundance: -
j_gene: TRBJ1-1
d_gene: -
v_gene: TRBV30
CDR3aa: CAWSVDRINTEAFF
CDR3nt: TGTGCCTGGAGTGTAGACAGGATCAACACTGAAGCTTTCTTT

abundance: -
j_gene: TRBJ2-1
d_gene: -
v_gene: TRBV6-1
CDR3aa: CASTFGGAEYNEQFF
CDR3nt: TGTGCCAGCACTTTCGGGGGTGCGGAGTACAATGAGCAGTTCTTC

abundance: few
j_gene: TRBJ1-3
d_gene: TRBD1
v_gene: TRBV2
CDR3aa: CATTGAASGNTIYF
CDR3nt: TGTGCCACCACAGGGGCCGCCTCTGGAAACACCATATATTTT

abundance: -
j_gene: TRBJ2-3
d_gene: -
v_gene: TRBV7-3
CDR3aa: CASSLRPISTDTQYF
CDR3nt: TGTGCCAGCAGCCTGCGACCGATTAGCACAGATACGCAGTATTTT

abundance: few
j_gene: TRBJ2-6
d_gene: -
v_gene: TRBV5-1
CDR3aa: CASQSSGANVLTF
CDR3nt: TGCGCCAGTCAGAGCTCTGGGGCCAACGTCCTGACTTTC

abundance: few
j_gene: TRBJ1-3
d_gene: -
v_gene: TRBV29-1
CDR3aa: CSVDRLAGNTIYF
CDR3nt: TGCAGCGTTGACAGGCTGGCTGGAAACACCATATATTTT

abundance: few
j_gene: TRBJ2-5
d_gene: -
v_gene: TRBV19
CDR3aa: CASSTGRQFQETQYF
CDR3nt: TGTGCCAGTAGTACAGGTCGACAGTTCCAAGAGACCCAGTACTTC

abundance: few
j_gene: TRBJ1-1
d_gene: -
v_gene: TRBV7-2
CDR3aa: CASSLAEAGEAFF
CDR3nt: TGTGCCAGCAGTCTGGCGGAGGCCGGTGAAGCTTTCTTT

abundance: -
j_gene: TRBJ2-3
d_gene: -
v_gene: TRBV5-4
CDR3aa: CASSVLGRQISTDTQYF
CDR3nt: TGTGCCAGCAGCGTCTTGGGGCGCCAGATCAGCACAGATACGCAGTATTTT

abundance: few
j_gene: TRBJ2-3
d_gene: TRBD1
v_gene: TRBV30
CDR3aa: CAWRAPGGEPPDTQYF
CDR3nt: TGTGCCTGGAGGGCCCCAGGGGGCGAACCCCCCGATACGCAGTATTTT

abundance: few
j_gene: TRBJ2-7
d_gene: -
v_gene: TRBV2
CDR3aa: CASSESRDSYEQYF
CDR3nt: TGTGCCAGCAGTGAAAGCCGGGACTCCTACGAGCAGTACTTC

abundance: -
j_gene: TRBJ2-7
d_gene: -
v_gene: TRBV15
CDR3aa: CATSGTGGAWEQYF
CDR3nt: TGTGCCACCAGCGGCACAGGGGGGGCTTGGGAGCAGTACTTC

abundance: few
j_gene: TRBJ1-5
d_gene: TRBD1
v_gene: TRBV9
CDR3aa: CASSVTGTANQPQHF
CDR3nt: TGTGCCAGCAGCGTTACCGGGACAGCCAATCAGCCCCAGCATTTT

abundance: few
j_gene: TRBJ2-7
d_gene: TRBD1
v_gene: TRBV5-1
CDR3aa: CASSLSGTATYEQYF
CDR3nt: TGCGCCAGCAGCTTGTCCGGGACAGCCACCTACGAGCAGTACTTC

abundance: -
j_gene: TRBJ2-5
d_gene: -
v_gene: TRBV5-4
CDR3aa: CASEPPGRETQYF
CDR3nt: TGTGCCAGCGAACCCCCGGGGAGAGAGACCCAGTACTTC

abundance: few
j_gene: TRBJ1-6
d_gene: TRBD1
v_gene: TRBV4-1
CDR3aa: CASSQDRGVAPLHF
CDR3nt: TGCGCCAGCAGCCAAGACAGGGGGGTTGCACCCCTCCACTTT

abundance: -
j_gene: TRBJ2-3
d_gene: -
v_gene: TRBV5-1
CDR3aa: CASSLAFTDTQYF
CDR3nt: TGCGCCAGCAGCTTGGCCTTCACAGATACGCAGTATTTT

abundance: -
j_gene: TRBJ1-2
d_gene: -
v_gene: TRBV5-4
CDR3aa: CASSVGQLYGYTF
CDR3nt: TGTGCCAGCAGCGTTGGACAGCTCTATGGCTACACCTTC

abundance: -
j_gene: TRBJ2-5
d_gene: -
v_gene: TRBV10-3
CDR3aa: CAISTGSIQETQYF
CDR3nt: TGTGCCATCAGCACCGGGTCAATCCAAGAGACCCAGTACTTC

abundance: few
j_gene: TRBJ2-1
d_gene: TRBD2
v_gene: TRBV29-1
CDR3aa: CSVAGTSGGASYNEQFF
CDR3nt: TGCAGCGTCGCCGGGACTAGCGGGGGGGCTTCCTACAATGAGCAGTTCTTC

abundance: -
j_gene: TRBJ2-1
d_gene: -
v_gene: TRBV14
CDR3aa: CASSQDSHEQFF
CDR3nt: TGTGCCAGCAGCCAAGATTCCCATGAGCAGTTCTTC